These 10 T cell receptor beta chains were sequenced from one sample in a study of brain metastases from non-small cell lung cancer. Clones were read by immunoSEQ multiplex PCR, and TCRdb kept only the in-frame ones, dropping some. Of roughly 4,500 clones in the sample, around 87% were seen once. Sequencing input: primary lung tumor tissue. The receptors derive from a donor aged 40 or older with non-small cell lung cancer.

The chain couples TRBV5-8 to TRBJ2-4, with 11 bases that match TRBD2. Germline V gene lookup returns CDR1 SGHTS and CDR2 YDEGEE. The CDR3 spans 16 residues. With 4 bases clipped from V and 1 base from J, the junction kept 4 bases outside the gene matches. The CDR3 bases are TGTGCCAGCAGCCCATCTAGCGGGGGGGCCAAAAACATTCAGTACTTC. Translation gives CASSPSSGGAKNIQYF.

This clone was seen only a few times. The genes are TRBV24-1 and TRBJ2-3; the match to TRBD2 covers 8 bases. Germline trimming cut 0 bases from V and 4 bases from J; bases unmatched to any gene: 11. CDR1 is KGHDR and CDR2 is SFDVKD in the germline V gene. The CDR3 is made up of 18 amino acids. The CDR3, as DNA: TGTGCCACCAGTGATTTGCCTGGGAGCGGGGGTCGGGCAGATACGCAGTATTTT. It yields the protein CATSDLPGSGGRADTQYF.

The chain couples TRBV6-5 to TRBJ1-1; D not certain. CDR1 is MNHEY and CDR2 is SVGAGI in the germline V gene. The length of the CDR3 is 15 residues. Trimming cost V 5 bases and J 0 bases, with 13 bases left between them. In DNA form, the CDR3 reads TGTGCCAGCAGTACCTCGTGGGGTCTGAACACTGAAGCTTTCTTT. Translating gives CASSTSWGLNTEAFF.

Only a few counts were recorded for this clone. The CDR3 reads CASSQGLYEKLFF. CDR3 DNA: TGTGCCAGCTCTCAGGGACTTTATGAAAAACTGTTTTTT. This sequence joins TRBV18 and TRBJ1-4; D perhaps matches TRBD1 (5 bases). This CDR3 is 13 amino acids long. CDR1 and CDR2 (germline): KGHSH, LQKENI. The V gene lost 6 bases and the J gene lost 6 bases, with 11 bases spanning the gap.

This chain links TRBV5-8 with TRBJ2-1; 13 nucleotides match TRBD2. V was pared by 5 bases and J by 5 bases, with 16 bases of the junction left unmatched. Per the germline V gene, CDR1 is SGHTS and CDR2 is YDEGEE. CDR3 length: 19 residues. DNA for the CDR3: TGTGCCAGCAGACAAAGGACTAGCGGGAGTACCTTCTCTAACAATGAGCAGTTCTTC. Translating it yields CASRQRTSGSTFSNNEQFF.

V and J are TRBV5-1 and TRBJ2-2, with unresolved D. The CDR3 sequence is 14 residues long. Trimming stripped 0 bases from V and 4 bases from J, with 7 bases between. CDR1 and CDR2 (germline): SGHRS, YFSETQ. In DNA, the CDR3 is TGCGCCAGCAGCTTGGAGTACCTCACCGGGGAGCTGTTTTTT. It specifies CASSLEYLTGELFF.

The chain recombines TRBV9 with TRBJ2-1, with unresolved D. Between the trimmed V and J ends, which lost 0 bases and 6 bases, there was a span of 4 bases. The CDR3 covers 12 residues. The germline CDR1 and CDR2 sequences are SGDLS and YYNGEE. The CDR3 loop reads CASSVGFNEQFF. CDR3 in DNA: TGTGCCAGCAGCGTAGGATTCAATGAGCAGTTCTTC.

V usage is TRBV28 and J usage is TRBJ2-1, with TRBD1 as a possible D gene (5 bases). This CDR3 has 14 amino acids. CDR1 is MDHEN and CDR2 is SYDVKM in the germline V gene. V lost 5 bases and J 6 bases, leaving 14 bases between the germline ends. The chain's CDR3 is CASSPQGPLNEQFF. The CDR3, as DNA: TGTGCCAGCAGTCCCCAGGGTCCACTCAATGAGCAGTTCTTC.

V gene TRBV2 combines with J gene TRBJ2-7; D possibly corresponds to TRBD2 (6 bases). The V and J ends lost 6 bases and 0 bases respectively, with 18 bases between them. CDR1 and CDR2 from the germline V gene are SNHLY and FYNNEI. The CDR3 covers 16 residues. This CDR3 is CASSPRRDLSSYEQYF. CDR3 coding DNA: TGTGCCAGCAGCCCGAGGAGGGACCTGAGCTCCTACGAGCAGTACTTC.

The chain uses TRBV9 and TRBJ1-1; no definite D call. In germline, CDR1 is SGDLS, CDR2 YYNGEE. V was cut by 1 base and J by 8 bases, with 9 bases left in between. CDR3 length: 12 amino acids. This CDR3 is CASSVPVVEAFF. The CDR3 DNA reads TGTGCCAGCAGCGTACCAGTCGTCGAAGCTTTCTTT.